These T cell receptor beta chains were read from a single sample in a study of T cells expressing NK-cell markers. From the 5' RACE reads, TCRdb lists one entry per CDR3 protein and no DNA. This repertoire includes about 410,000 distinct CDR3 sequences. Sequenced: blood T cells: a sorted CD56 or NKG2C T cell subset, CD4+ or CD8+ T cells, or bulk PBMC T cells (not recorded which). These receptor sequences come from a woman in her forties or fifties in good health. The CDR3 runs from the conserved cysteine through the conserved F or W. The order of the fields is V gene, J gene, CDR3 protein.

v_call: TRBV11-2; j_call: TRBJ2-6; cdr3_aa: CASSSRGDSGANVLTF
v_call: TRBV7-8; j_call: TRBJ2-3; cdr3_aa: CASSLVLPGSTDTQYF
v_call: TRBV29-1; j_call: TRBJ2-3; cdr3_aa: CSVALTLDTQYF
v_call: TRBV7-8; j_call: TRBJ2-1; cdr3_aa: CASSYMTGTTPEQFF
v_call: TRBV7-6; j_call: TRBJ2-1; cdr3_aa: CASSLADTGQVSYNEQFF
v_call: TRBV12-3/TRBV12-4; j_call: TRBJ1-2; cdr3_aa: CASSILDEDRDGYTF
v_call: TRBV5-1; j_call: TRBJ1-2; cdr3_aa: CASSLPSEGGYTF
v_call: TRBV15; j_call: TRBJ1-1; cdr3_aa: CATSRDRQSAFF
v_call: TRBV28; j_call: TRBJ2-1; cdr3_aa: CASIGLAGVGEQFF
v_call: TRBV9; j_call: TRBJ2-3; cdr3_aa: CASTSGRGSDTQYF
v_call: TRBV11-3; j_call: TRBJ2-2; cdr3_aa: CASRGTGNTGELFF
v_call: TRBV11-3; j_call: TRBJ2-1; cdr3_aa: CASSRLITSGRYNEQFF
v_call: TRBV11-3; j_call: TRBJ2-4; cdr3_aa: CASSLSGAVNIQYF
v_call: TRBV12-3/TRBV12-4; j_call: TRBJ2-1; cdr3_aa: CASSSGTSGSSSYNEQFF
v_call: TRBV5-5; j_call: TRBJ1-1; cdr3_aa: CASSSTKGTGWSTEAFF
v_call: TRBV12-3/TRBV12-4; j_call: TRBJ2-4; cdr3_aa: CASSPQGVTARKNIQYF
v_call: TRBV19; j_call: TRBJ1-2; cdr3_aa: CASGDGGYYGYTF
v_call: TRBV7-9; j_call: TRBJ2-1; cdr3_aa: CASSLVRLAGVIEQFF
v_call: TRBV4-1; j_call: TRBJ2-4; cdr3_aa: CASSQGWTGSGIAKNIQYF
v_call: TRBV12-3/TRBV12-4; j_call: TRBJ1-1; cdr3_aa: CASSYLQGATEAFF
v_call: TRBV16; j_call: TRBJ2-1; cdr3_aa: CASSRLAEQFF
v_call: TRBV20-1; j_call: TRBJ2-5; cdr3_aa: CSAEAGVLETQYF
v_call: TRBV5-1; j_call: TRBJ1-1; cdr3_aa: CASSLDAPGMNTEAFF
v_call: TRBV5-6; j_call: TRBJ2-7; cdr3_aa: CASSLTGVIYEQYF
v_call: TRBV13; j_call: TRBJ2-7; cdr3_aa: CASSNPGRTYEQYF
v_call: TRBV18; j_call: TRBJ2-4; cdr3_aa: CASSPIEVLAKNIQYF
v_call: TRBV10-1; j_call: TRBJ1-2; cdr3_aa: CASSEGLTYGYTF
v_call: TRBV7-3; j_call: TRBJ2-2; cdr3_aa: CASSNRGAGELFF
v_call: TRBV9; j_call: TRBJ2-3; cdr3_aa: CASSAGTTHTDTQYF
v_call: TRBV13; j_call: TRBJ2-2; cdr3_aa: CASSLMNPFGSGDPNTGELFF
v_call: TRBV7-3; j_call: TRBJ2-1; cdr3_aa: CASSPLGSEQFF
v_call: TRBV28; j_call: TRBJ1-1; cdr3_aa: CASSFNGENTEAFF
v_call: TRBV27; j_call: TRBJ2-1; cdr3_aa: CASSLPRAGGYNEQFF
v_call: TRBV7-2; j_call: TRBJ2-2; cdr3_aa: CASSLVGLASAGELFF
v_call: TRBV11-2; j_call: TRBJ2-1; cdr3_aa: CASSLVTPPYEQFF
v_call: TRBV28; j_call: TRBJ2-1; cdr3_aa: CASSLTGNIEQFF
v_call: TRBV5-1; j_call: TRBJ2-7; cdr3_aa: CASSLTGDEQYF
v_call: TRBV6-5; j_call: TRBJ2-2; cdr3_aa: CASSYKQAGELFF
v_call: TRBV12-3/TRBV12-4; j_call: TRBJ1-2; cdr3_aa: CASKTQGQGAYGYTF
v_call: TRBV30; j_call: TRBJ2-2; cdr3_aa: CAWRRNTNTGELFF
v_call: TRBV12-3/TRBV12-4; j_call: TRBJ1-4; cdr3_aa: CASSLLAGNKKLFF
v_call: TRBV4-1; j_call: TRBJ2-1; cdr3_aa: CASSQDLIGTGIDNEQFF